Described below is a single TCR beta chain sequence and its context. This clone has just a few counts. No cognate antigen has been identified for it. No per-base quality is available; no much larger clone lies one base away. This record belongs to a study of shared clonotypes between healthy human individuals (dated by TCRdb to 2018 to 2021). Broadly, across the study: A few men and two women, aged 18 to 49 years, made up the cohort. For each donor, CD4 naive and CD4 memory were each given three plates, CD8 naive was given two plates, and CD8 memory was given one plate. To estimate repertoire size and how much clonotypes are shared between individuals, the study performed deep sequencing of blood TCR repertoires from a few healthy adults. Different laboratories and diverse techniques were used to prepare libraries and sequence TCR repertoires, to increase sequencing depth and limit assay-specific biases. Leukapheresis yielded between about 0.9 and 9.5 billion PBMCs per donor.

Looking up the germline V gene yields CDR1 MGHRA and CDR2 YSYEKL. The CDR3 goes from the cysteine to the phenylalanine over 17 residues. Only CDR3 DNA is held: 51 bases, read in frame from base 1. Trimming takes 0 bases from V and 3 bases from J, and the germline ends sit 17 bases apart. Donors were healthy HIV-negative adults with no recently reported acute infections or vaccinations. Every donor was a Caucasian adult living in Nashville, Tennessee, USA. CD4+ T cells were enriched through magnetic negative selection, after which naive cells were positively selected on CD45RA and the remaining negative fraction served as the memory subset. Blood was collected by leukapheresis, and PBMCs were isolated by Ficoll-Histopaque density gradient centrifugation and then cryopreserved in liquid nitrogen vapor phase. Purity and quantity of every magnetically sorted T cell population were checked by analytical flow cytometry. Genomic DNA was isolated from each sorted fraction and quantified by UV absorbance on a Nanodrop 2000c.

Paper-wide results and their limitations: Rarefaction of sorted-subset datasets indicated incomplete sequencing despite the large sequencing depth. Estimated clonotype richness was generally larger for naive than for memory subsets. When a handful of donors were compared, the shared fraction of clonotypes was around 5% for naive CD4, 3.5% for naive CD8, 2% to 2.5% for memory CD4, and less than 0.5% for memory CD8. Sampling was restricted to blood, and TCR repertoires in tissue are likely to differ from TCR repertoires in blood. Because the study included a small number of donors, the genetic and exposure-history diversity represented was limited. Clonotypes shared by all four sorted-subset donors showed higher generation probabilities than non-shared clonotypes. Based on pairwise subsampling, the degree of clonotype sharing among donors was expected to be affected by sequencing depth.

Using the deep immunoSEQ assay, multiplex PCR amplified TCR CDR3 regions from genomic DNA. For each cell subset, the extracted genomic DNA was distributed evenly across all wells of several immunoSEQ 96-well plates, and each plate served as one replicate. For sorted subsets, approximately 200 ng of genomic DNA, equivalent to 25,000 to 30,000 T cell genomes, went into each replicate PCR. Purified libraries were measured with a Qubit 3.0 fluorometer, size-checked on a Bioanalyzer 2100, and measured again with the KAPA Library Quantification kit. A separate single-read 150-cycle Illumina NextSeq 550 flow cell was used to sequence each immunoSEQ 96-well plate. Concerning the study's data processing: Because the immunoSEQ output included only junctional sequences and no quality scores, the filtering could not be the same as the filtering used for full-length reads. To assign V/J genes and CDR3, sequences were annotated against IMGT germline references using PyIR, a Python wrapper for IgBLAST v1.9. Any read was removed if the V/J assignment was weak (E-value above 1e-6), the CDR3 was missing, or the read contained stop codons, out-of-frame junctions, or ambiguous translated residues. V3J clonotypes were defined by identical inferred V gene, J gene, and CDR3 amino acid sequence. Percentage overlap between repertoires was calculated by dividing the number of shared unique clonotypes by the size of the smaller repertoire. Three approaches were used to assess repertoire richness: RTK rarefaction, the Chao1 estimator, and Recon v2.1 estimates of unobserved clonotypes. Generation probabilities for all TCRbeta clonotypes obtained by the gDNA method from four donors were computed using OLGA. This is the immuneACCESS table as TCRdb keeps it, with only in-frame sequences that have V and J called. A part of the clones is gone; compared with another copy, unresolved V genes explain less than half, and the rest is unexplained. That table supplies the V and J calls and clone size; D and trimming were determined from the DNA. This sample lists approximately 720,000 clones; roughly 78% were detected once. Of the sample, 1.8% falls within the top ten clones.

This TCR came from a woman aged 25 to 39 in good health. The sample was memory CD4+ T cells sorted from blood. The cell subset or site label for this specimen denotes: CD45RA-negative fraction. Recombination connected TRBV4-1 to TRBJ1-2, with TRBD1 perhaps the D gene, on 6 matching bases. The CDR3 sequence is CASSQDQGQRTHYGYTF. The DNA sequence is as follows: TGCGCCAGCAGCCAAGACCAGGGGCAACGGACTCACTATGGCTACACCTTC.